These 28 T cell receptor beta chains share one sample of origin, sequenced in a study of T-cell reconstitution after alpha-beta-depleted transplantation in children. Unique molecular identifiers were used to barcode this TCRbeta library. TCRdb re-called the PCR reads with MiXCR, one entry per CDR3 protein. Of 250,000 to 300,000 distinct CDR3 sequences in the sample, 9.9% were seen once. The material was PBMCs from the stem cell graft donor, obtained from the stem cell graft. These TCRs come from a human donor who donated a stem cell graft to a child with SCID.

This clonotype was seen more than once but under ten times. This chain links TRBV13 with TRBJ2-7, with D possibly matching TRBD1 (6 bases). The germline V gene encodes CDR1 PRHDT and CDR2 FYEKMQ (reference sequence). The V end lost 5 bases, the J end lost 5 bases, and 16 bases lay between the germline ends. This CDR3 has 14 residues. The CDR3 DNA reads TGTGCCAGCAGCCAAACAACAGGGACGGACGAGCAGTACTTC. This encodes CASSQTTGTDEQYF.

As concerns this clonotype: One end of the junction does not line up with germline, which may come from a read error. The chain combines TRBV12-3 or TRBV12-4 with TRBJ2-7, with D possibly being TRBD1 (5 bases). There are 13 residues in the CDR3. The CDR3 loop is CATSSRDEYEQYF. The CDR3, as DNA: TGTGCCACCAGTTCCAGGGATGAGTACGAGCAGTACTTC.

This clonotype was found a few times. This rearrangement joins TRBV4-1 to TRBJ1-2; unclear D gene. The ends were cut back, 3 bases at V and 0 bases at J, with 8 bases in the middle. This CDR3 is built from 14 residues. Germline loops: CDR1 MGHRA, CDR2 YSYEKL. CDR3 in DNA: TGCGCCAGCAGCCAGAGTTGGGCTAACTATGGCTACACCTTC. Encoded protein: CASSQSWANYGYTF.

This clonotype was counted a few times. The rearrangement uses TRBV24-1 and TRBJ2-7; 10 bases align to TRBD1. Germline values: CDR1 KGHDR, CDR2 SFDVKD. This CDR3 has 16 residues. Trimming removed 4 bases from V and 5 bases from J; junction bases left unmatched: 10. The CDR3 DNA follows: TGTGCCACCAGTGAGCATAGCGACAGGGGGCTGGACGAGCAGTACTTC. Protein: CATSEHSDRGLDEQYF.

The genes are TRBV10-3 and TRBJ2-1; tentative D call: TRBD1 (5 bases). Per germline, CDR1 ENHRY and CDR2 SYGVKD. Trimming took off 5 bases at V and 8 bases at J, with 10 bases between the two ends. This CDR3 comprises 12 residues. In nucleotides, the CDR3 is TGTGCCATCAGTCCTCAGGGCTATGAGCAGTTCTTC. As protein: CAISPQGYEQFF.

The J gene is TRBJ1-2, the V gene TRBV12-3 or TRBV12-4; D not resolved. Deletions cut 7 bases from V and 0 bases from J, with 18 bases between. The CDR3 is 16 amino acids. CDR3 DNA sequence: TGTGCCAGCACCCGAATGGCAGGCGACTCTAACTATGGCTACACCTTC. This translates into CASTRMAGDSNYGYTF.

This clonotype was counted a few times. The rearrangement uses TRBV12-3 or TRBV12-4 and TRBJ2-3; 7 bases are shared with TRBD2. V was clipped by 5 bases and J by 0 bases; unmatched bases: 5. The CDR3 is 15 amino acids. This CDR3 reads CASSPDGGSTDTQYF. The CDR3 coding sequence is TGTGCCAGCAGTCCCGACGGGGGGAGCACAGATACGCAGTATTTT.

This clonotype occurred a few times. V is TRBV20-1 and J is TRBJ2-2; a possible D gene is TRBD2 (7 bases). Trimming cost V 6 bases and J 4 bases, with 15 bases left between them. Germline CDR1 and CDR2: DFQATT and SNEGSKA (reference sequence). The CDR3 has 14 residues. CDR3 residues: CSASLRGGTGELFF. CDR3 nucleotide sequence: TGCAGTGCAAGCCTGAGGGGGGGCACCGGGGAGCTGTTTTTT.

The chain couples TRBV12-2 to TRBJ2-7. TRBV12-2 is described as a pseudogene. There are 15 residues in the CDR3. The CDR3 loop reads CASRSQAERTYEQYF. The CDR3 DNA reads TGTGCAAGTCGCTCCCAGGCGGAACGGACCTACGAGCAGTACTTC.

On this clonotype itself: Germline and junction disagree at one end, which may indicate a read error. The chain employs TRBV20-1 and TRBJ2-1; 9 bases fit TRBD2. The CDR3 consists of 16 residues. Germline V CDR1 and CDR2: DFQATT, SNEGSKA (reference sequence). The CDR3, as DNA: TGCTGTGCTAGAGATCTCACTAGCGGGTGGCTGAATGAGCAGTTCTTC. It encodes CCARDLTSGWLNEQFF.

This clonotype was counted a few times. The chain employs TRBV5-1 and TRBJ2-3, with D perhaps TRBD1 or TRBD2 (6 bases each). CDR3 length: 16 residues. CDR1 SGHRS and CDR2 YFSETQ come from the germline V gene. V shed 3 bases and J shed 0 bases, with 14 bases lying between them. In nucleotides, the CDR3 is TGCGCCAGCAGCTGGGGGGCGGACACTAGCACAGATACGCAGTATTTT. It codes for CASSWGADTSTDTQYF.

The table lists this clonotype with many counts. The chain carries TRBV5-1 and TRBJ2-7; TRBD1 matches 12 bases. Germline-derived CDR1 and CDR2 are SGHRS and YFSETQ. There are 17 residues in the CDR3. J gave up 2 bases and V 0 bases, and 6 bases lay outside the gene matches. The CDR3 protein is CASSLEGQGASPYEQYF. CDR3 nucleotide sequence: TGCGCCAGCAGCTTGGAGGGACAGGGGGCGAGTCCCTACGAGCAGTACTTC. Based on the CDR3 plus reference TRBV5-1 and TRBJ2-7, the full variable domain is KAGVTQTPRYLIKTRGQQVTLSCSPISGHRSVSWYQQTPGQGLQFLFEYFSETQRNKGNFPGRFSGRQFSNSRSEMNVSTLELGDSALYLCASSLEGQGASPYEQYFGPGTRLTVT.

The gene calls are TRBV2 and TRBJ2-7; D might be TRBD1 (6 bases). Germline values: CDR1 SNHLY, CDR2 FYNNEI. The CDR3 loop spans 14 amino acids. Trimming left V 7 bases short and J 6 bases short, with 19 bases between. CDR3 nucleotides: TGTGCCAGCATTGGGGGCAGGGTCGGGTCCGAGCAGTACTTC. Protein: CASIGGRVGSEQYF.

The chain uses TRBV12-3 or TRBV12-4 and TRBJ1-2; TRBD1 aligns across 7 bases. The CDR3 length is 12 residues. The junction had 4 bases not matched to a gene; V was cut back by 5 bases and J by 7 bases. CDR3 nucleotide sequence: TGTGCCAGCAGTGGAGGGGGCCTTGGCTACACCTTC. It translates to CASSGGGLGYTF.

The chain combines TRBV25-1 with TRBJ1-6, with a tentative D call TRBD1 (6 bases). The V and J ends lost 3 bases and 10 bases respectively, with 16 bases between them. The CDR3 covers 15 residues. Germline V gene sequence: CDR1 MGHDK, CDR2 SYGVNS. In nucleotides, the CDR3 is TGTGCCAGCAGTGATTATGGGCAGGGGAAATCACCCCTCCACTTT. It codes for CASSDYGQGKSPLHF.

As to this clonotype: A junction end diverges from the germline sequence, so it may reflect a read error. CDR3 residues: CASQLSLGQGIF. CDR3 DNA sequence: TGTGCCAGCCAATTATCGTTGGGACAGGGAATCTTC. The rearrangement links TRBV6-5 to TRBJ2-1, with TRBD1 matching 9 bases. Germline-derived CDR1 and CDR2 are MNHEY and SVGAGI. This CDR3 region has 12 residues.

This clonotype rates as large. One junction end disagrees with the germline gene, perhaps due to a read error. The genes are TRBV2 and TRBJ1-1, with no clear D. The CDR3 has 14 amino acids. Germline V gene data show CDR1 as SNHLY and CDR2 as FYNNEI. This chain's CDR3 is CASIGRETTTGCSF. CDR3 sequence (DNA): TGTGCCAGCATCGGCCGGGAGACGACTACGGGTTGTAGCTTT.

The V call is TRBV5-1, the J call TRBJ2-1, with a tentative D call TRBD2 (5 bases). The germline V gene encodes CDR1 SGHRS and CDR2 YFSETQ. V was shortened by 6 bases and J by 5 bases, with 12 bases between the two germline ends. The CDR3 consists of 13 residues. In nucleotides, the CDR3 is TGCGCCAGCATCTACCGAGGGAACAATGAGCAGTTCTTC. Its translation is CASIYRGNNEQFF.

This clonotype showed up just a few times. Written as DNA, the CDR3 is TGCAGTGCTAGTCCGGGGATCGAGCAGTACTTC. Amino acid sequence: CSASPGIEQYF. The chain recombines TRBV20-1 with TRBJ2-7, with a possible D match to TRBD2 (5 bases). Trimming removed 3 bases at V and 6 bases at J, with 9 bases between. CDR3 length: 11 residues. Germline V CDR1 and CDR2: DFQATT, SNEGSKA (reference sequence).

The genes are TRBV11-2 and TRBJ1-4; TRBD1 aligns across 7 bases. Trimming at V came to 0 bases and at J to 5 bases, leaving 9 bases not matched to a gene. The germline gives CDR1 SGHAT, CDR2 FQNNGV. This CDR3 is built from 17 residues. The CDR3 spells CASSLELSARGNEKLFF. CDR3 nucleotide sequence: TGTGCCAGCAGCTTAGAGCTTTCGGCCAGGGGGAATGAAAAACTGTTTTTT.

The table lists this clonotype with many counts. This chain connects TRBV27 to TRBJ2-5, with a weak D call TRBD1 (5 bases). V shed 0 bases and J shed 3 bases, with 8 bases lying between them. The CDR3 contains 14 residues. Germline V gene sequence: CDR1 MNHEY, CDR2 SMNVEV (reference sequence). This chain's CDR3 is CASSLSVQEETQYF. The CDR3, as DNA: TGTGCCAGCAGTTTATCGGTACAGGAAGAGACCCAGTACTTC.

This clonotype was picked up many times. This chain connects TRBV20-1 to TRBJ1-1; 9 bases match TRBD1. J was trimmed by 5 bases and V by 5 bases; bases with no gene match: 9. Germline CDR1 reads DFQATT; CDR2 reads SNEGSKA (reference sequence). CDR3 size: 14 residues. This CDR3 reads CSASGTGKGTEAFF. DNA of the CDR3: TGCAGTGCTTCCGGGACAGGGAAAGGAACTGAAGCTTTCTTT.

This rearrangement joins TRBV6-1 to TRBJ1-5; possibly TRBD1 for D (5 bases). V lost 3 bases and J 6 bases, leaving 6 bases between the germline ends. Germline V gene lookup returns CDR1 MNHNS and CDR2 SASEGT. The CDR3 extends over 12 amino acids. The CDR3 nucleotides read TGTGCCAGCAGTGACAGGGCTCAGCCCCAGCATTTT. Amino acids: CASSDRAQPQHF.

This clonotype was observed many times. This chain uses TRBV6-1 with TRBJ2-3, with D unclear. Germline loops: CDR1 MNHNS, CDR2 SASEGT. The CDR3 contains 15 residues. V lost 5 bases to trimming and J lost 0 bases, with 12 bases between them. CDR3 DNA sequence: TGTGCCAGCAGTACACAAACCTCTAGCACAGATACGCAGTATTTT. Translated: CASSTQTSSTDTQYF.

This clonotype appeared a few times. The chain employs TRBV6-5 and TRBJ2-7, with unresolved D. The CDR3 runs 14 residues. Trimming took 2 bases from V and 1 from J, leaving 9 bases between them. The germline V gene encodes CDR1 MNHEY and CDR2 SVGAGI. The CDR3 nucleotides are TGTGCCAGCAGTTACGGCCTAGGATCCTACGAGCAGTACTTC. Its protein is CASSYGLGSYEQYF.

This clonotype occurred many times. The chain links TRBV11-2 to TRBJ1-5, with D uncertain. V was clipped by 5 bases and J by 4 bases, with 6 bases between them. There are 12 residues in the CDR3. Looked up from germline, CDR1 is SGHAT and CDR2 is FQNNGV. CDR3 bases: TGTGCCAGCAGCCACGGGAATCAGCCCCAGCATTTT. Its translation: CASSHGNQPQHF.

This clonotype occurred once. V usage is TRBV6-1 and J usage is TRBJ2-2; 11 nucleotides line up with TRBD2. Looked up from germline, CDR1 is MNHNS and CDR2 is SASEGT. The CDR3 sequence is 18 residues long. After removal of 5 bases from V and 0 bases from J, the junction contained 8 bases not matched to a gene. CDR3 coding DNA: TGTGCCAGCAGTCCCATGACTAGCGGGGCGACGAACACCGGGGAGCTGTTTTTT. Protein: CASSPMTSGATNTGELFF.

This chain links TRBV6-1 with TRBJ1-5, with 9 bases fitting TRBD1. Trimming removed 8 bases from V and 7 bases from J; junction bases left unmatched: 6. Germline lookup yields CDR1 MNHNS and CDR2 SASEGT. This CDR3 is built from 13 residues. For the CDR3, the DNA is TGTGCCAGCGACGGGACAGGGAAACAGCCCCAGCATTTT. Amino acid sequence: CASDGTGKQPQHF.